This T cell receptor (beta chain) derives from a study of T cells after yellow fever vaccination. Study results and caveats: Researchers report a weaker secondary response that nonetheless peaked faster, day 5 versus 15. At less than 97% for CD4 and about 88% for CD8, most primary-vaccination clones showed up again after the booster. Bulk-population clonotypes that are abundant could appear as contaminants in FACS-sorted repertoires.

The sample holds a few counts of this clonotype. The antigen remains unidentified. Researchers made TCR cDNA using 5'RACE template switching, and this step added a universal primer site and UMIs. MiXCR was run by TCRdb on the 5' RACE reads, yielding one entry per CDR3 protein. The table includes about 110,000 distinct CDR3 sequences, roughly 8.4% detected once. This TCR was recovered from a man aged 25 to 45 who received the YFV17D yellow fever vaccine. Sequenced here: CD8+ T cells sorted from PBMCs, sampled 45 days after the yellow fever booster vaccination.

CDR3 protein: CASSLSSGMISETQYF. CDR3 DNA: TGTGCCAGCAGCTTAAGTAGCGGGATGATCTCGGAGACCCAGTACTTC. The V gene is TRBV7-3, the J gene TRBJ2-5; 8 nucleotides align to TRBD2. CDR1 is SGHTA, CDR2 FQGTGA, per germline. The CDR3 runs to 16 residues. Trimming removed 1 base from V and 5 bases from J; junction bases left unmatched: 9.